These 25 T cell receptor beta chains came from one sample sequenced in a study of beta chain features in type 1 diabetes (dated by TCRdb to between 2018 and 2020). Paper-wide results and their limitations: Type 1 diabetes patients showed a moderate but significant shortening of TCRB CDR3 length in all four CD4+ subsets.

Libraries came from the immunoSEQ multiplex PCR assay. The entire amount of isolated RNA was reverse transcribed using the High Capacity cDNA Reverse Transcription Kit, so the sequenced TCRB transcripts were expressed ones. The clones in this table, taken by TCRdb from immuneACCESS, are in-frame only. Not every clone is retained; where verified, under half of the shortfall comes from an unresolved V gene, and the cause of the rest is unknown. Here the sample has more than 300,000 clones; 7% to 10% occur a single time. The top ten clonotypes cover roughly 1% of the sample. These receptors lack a known antigen. Sequenced input: central memory CD4+ T cells from blood. These receptors were collected from a man aged 30-40 years with type 1 diabetes.

This clone has a handful of counts. The CDR3 is CASGSGLAGGQSYNEQFF. The CDR3 region has the DNA TGTGCCAGCGGTTCGGGACTAGCGGGGGGGCAGTCCTACAATGAGCAGTTCTTC. The chain recombines TRBV28 with TRBJ2-1; TRBD2 aligns across 16 bases. V shed 8 bases and J 1 base; nucleotides not matched to a gene: 8. Germline values: CDR1 MDHEN, CDR2 SYDVKM. The CDR3 covers 18 residues.

This chain links TRBV7-2 with TRBJ2-7, with a weak D call TRBD1 (5 bases). Trimming shortened V by 5 bases and J by 3 bases, and 14 bases separated the two germline ends. CDR1 is SGHTA and CDR2 is FQGNSA in the germline V gene. The CDR3 is 14 amino acids. The CDR3: CASSPLSDSYEQYF. The CDR3 nucleotides read TGTGCCAGCAGCCCCCTCTCCGACAGCTACGAGCAGTACTTC. The variable domain in full, completed from reference TRBV7-2 and TRBJ2-7, reads GAGVSQSPSNKVTEKGKDVELRCDPISGHTALYWYRQSLGQGLEFLIYFQGNSAPDKSGLPSDRFSAERTGGSVSTLTIQRTQQEDSAVYLCASSPLSDSYEQYFGPGTRLTVT.

The genes are TRBV7-2 and TRBJ2-3; 7 bases agree with TRBD1. The germline V gene encodes CDR1 SGHTA and CDR2 FQGNSA. V lost 1 base, J lost 10 bases, and 5 bases stayed unmatched. The CDR3 sequence is 13 residues long. The CDR3 sequence: CASSLGDSGSQYF. CDR3 sequence (DNA): TGTGCCAGCAGCTTAGGGGACAGTGGCTCGCAGTATTTT.

In its sample, this clone was seen a few times. V gene TRBV5-1 combines with J gene TRBJ2-7; TRBD1 agrees at 8 bases. CDR3 length equals 16 residues. The germline gives CDR1 SGHRS, CDR2 YFSETQ. V was pared by 2 bases and J by 4 bases, with 11 bases of the junction left unmatched. The CDR3 loop reads CASSFEGLQGAYEQYF. DNA for the CDR3: TGCGCCAGCAGCTTCGAAGGACTCCAGGGGGCTTACGAGCAGTACTTC.

The chain couples TRBV29-1 to TRBJ1-2; 8 nucleotides match TRBD1. CDR1 is SQVTM and CDR2 is ANQGSEA in the germline V gene. The CDR3 length is 15 residues. With 4 bases clipped from V and 8 bases from J, the junction kept 15 bases outside the gene matches. Here the CDR3 DNA reads TGCAGCGTTGGGGGGCGGACAGGGAAAGGAGAGGGCTACACCTTC. This codes for CSVGGRTGKGEGYTF. Filled out from reference TRBV29-1 and TRBJ1-2, the complete variable domain reads SAVISQKPSRDICQRGTSLTIQCQVDSQVTMMFWYRQQPGQSLTLIATANQGSEATYESGFVIDKFPISRPNLTFSTLTVSNMSPEDSSIYLCSVGGRTGKGEGYTFGSGTRLTVV.

This clone was seen more than once but under ten times. This chain joins TRBV6-5 and TRBJ2-1, with TRBD1 identical over 10 bases. V lost 5 bases and J lost 6; bases outside the gene matches: 7. Germline loops: CDR1 MNHEY, CDR2 SVGAGI. The length of the CDR3 is 15 residues. CDR3: CASSRGTGVGNEQFF. The CDR3 bases are TGTGCCAGCAGTCGCGGGACAGGGGTCGGCAATGAGCAGTTCTTC.

The chain has TRBV7-2 and TRBJ2-4; D is undetermined. From germline, CDR1 is SGHTA and CDR2 FQGNSA. The CDR3 is 17 amino acids. Trimming stripped 4 bases from V and 5 bases from J, with 21 bases between. The CDR3 here is CASSYPGPGPSQNIQYF. The CDR3 coding sequence is TGTGCCAGCAGCTACCCGGGTCCAGGCCCTTCCCAAAACATTCAGTACTTC.

This clone has a handful of counts. The rearrangement uses TRBV5-1 and TRBJ1-1, with D perhaps TRBD1 (5 bases). This CDR3 is built from 11 residues. The germline V gene encodes CDR1 SGHRS and CDR2 YFSETQ. V lost 5 bases and J lost 3, with 5 bases in between. The CDR3 bases are TGCGCCAGCAGAGGGGACACTGAAGCTTTCTTT. Translated, it gives CASRGDTEAFF.

This clone was counted a few times. This chain connects TRBV7-6 to TRBJ2-7; D is possibly TRBD1 (5 bases). From germline, CDR1 is SGHVS and CDR2 FNYEAQ. V lost 0 bases, J lost 5 bases, and 17 bases lay in between. The CDR3 has 16 amino acids. CDR3 sequence: CASSLAPQGRLDEQYF. The CDR3 DNA follows: TGTGCCAGCAGCTTAGCGCCGCAGGGAAGACTCGACGAGCAGTACTTC.

The CDR3 coding sequence is TGTGCCAGCAGCTCGGACGGAGTCCTGAGCTACACCTTC. It encodes CASSSDGVLSYTF. V usage is TRBV7-2 and J usage is TRBJ1-2; D not resolved. Trimming stripped 4 bases from V and 9 bases from J, with 15 bases between. Per germline, CDR1 SGHTA and CDR2 FQGNSA. The CDR3 is 13 amino acids. Full variable domain (rest looked up from reference TRBV7-2 and TRBJ1-2): GAGVSQSPSNKVTEKGKDVELRCDPISGHTALYWYRQSLGQGLEFLIYFQGNSAPDKSGLPSDRFSAERTGGSVSTLTIQRTQQEDSAVYLCASSSDGVLSYTFGSGTRLTVV.

The rearrangement uses TRBV6-5 and TRBJ1-6, with TRBD1 as a possible D gene (6 bases). Trimming left V 6 bases short and J 10 bases short, with 10 bases between. CDR1 and CDR2 (germline): MNHEY, SVGAGI. The CDR3 is 12 amino acids. CDR3 residues: CASRGGPSPLHF. DNA of the CDR3: TGTGCCAGCAGGGGGGGGCCCTCACCCCTCCACTTT.

This clone was observed many times. The V gene is TRBV7-8, the J gene TRBJ2-5; 12 nucleotides line up with TRBD1. Germline V gene sequence: CDR1 SGHVS, CDR2 FQNEAQ. The CDR3 loop spans 14 amino acids. J lost 4 bases, V lost 5 bases, and 2 bases had no gene match. CDR3 protein: CASSRDRGRETQYF. In nucleotides, the CDR3 is TGTGCCAGCAGCCGGGACAGGGGGCGAGAGACCCAGTACTTC.

V and J are TRBV6-1 and TRBJ2-7; a weak D match, TRBD1 (7 bases). CDR3 length equals 14 residues. V was pared by 7 bases and J by 0 bases, with 13 bases between. CDR1 is MNHNS and CDR2 is SASEGT in the germline V gene. The CDR3 nucleotides read TGTGCCAGCACGCGGGGACAGAGCTCCTACGAGCAGTACTTC. Protein sequence: CASTRGQSSYEQYF.

This clone was counted at least ten times. The CDR3 nucleotides read TGTGCCAGCAGCTTAGATGGAATGGGTCAGTACGAGCAGTACTTC. This sequence encodes CASSLDGMGQYEQYF. The chain couples TRBV7-9 to TRBJ2-7; D not certain. Trimming removed 1 base from V and 4 bases from J, with 14 bases in between. This CDR3 region has 15 residues. CDR1 and CDR2 (germline): SEHNR, FQNEAQ (reference sequence).

This clone was observed a few times. J is TRBJ2-5 and V is TRBV5-1, with D unresolved. The germline gives CDR1 SGHRS, CDR2 YFSETQ. This CDR3 spans 14 amino acids. Trimming cost V 0 bases and J 3 bases, with 9 bases left between them. The CDR3, as DNA: TGCGCCAGCAGCTTGGGACAATTTGAAGAGACCCAGTACTTC. Amino acid sequence: CASSLGQFEETQYF.

This clone was counted between two and nine times. The gene calls are TRBV4-1 and TRBJ2-5; perhaps D is TRBD1 or TRBD2 (5 bases each). Deletions cut 4 bases from V and 3 bases from J, with 9 bases between. Germline V CDR1 and CDR2: MGHRA, YSYEKL. The CDR3 is made up of 13 amino acids. CDR3 sequence reads: CASSPGAKETQYF. The CDR3 DNA reads as TGCGCCAGCAGCCCCGGGGCGAAAGAGACCCAGTACTTC.

In its sample, this clone was seen a few times. V is TRBV7-6 and J is TRBJ2-7; D ambiguous. Trimming removed 1 base from V and 6 bases from J, with 10 bases in between. The CDR3 length is 13 residues. Per germline, CDR1 SGHVS and CDR2 FNYEAQ. CDR3 bases: TGTGCCAGCAGCTTAGAACCCTCCGCCGAGCAGTACTTC. Protein product: CASSLEPSAEQYF. Supplemented by reference TRBV7-6 and TRBJ2-7, the full variable domain reads GAGVSQSPRYKVTKRGQDVALRCDPISGHVSLYWYRQALGQGPEFLTYFNYEAQQDKSGLPNDRFSAERPEGSISTLTIQRTEQRDSAMYRCASSLEPSAEQYFGPGTRLTVT.

This clone was counted between two and nine times. The CDR3 DNA reads TGTGCCAGCATCACGCCCTCGGATGGCTACACCTTC. It translates to CASITPSDGYTF. This chain links TRBV7-9 with TRBJ1-2; D is unclear. The V and J ends lost 7 bases and 6 bases respectively, with 12 bases between them. The germline gives CDR1 SEHNR, CDR2 FQNEAQ (reference sequence). The CDR3 loop spans 12 amino acids.

The rearrangement links TRBV7-2 to TRBJ2-4; 10 bases fit TRBD1. Germline CDR1 and CDR2: SGHTA and FQGNSA. Trimming cost V 4 bases and J 7 bases; bases outside gene matches: 10. The CDR3 runs 16 residues. This CDR3 reads CASSSPDRGYRNIQYF. The CDR3 DNA reads as TGTGCCAGCAGCTCCCCGGACAGGGGGTACCGGAACATTCAGTACTTC. The variable domain in full, with the rest retrieved from reference TRBV7-2 and TRBJ2-4, is GAGVSQSPSNKVTEKGKDVELRCDPISGHTALYWYRQSLGQGLEFLIYFQGNSAPDKSGLPSDRFSAERTGGSVSTLTIQRTQQEDSAVYLCASSSPDRGYRNIQYFGAGTRLSVL.

The chain is built from TRBV27 and TRBJ2-5; D remains ambiguous. Trimming shortened V by 7 bases and J by 3 bases, and 9 bases separated the two germline ends. The CDR3 loop spans 12 amino acids. CDR1 and CDR2 from the germline V gene are MNHEY and SMNVEV (reference sequence). This chain's CDR3 is CASTRTEETQYF. DNA of the CDR3: TGTGCCAGCACCAGGACGGAAGAGACCCAGTACTTC.

This clone was seen at least ten times. The gene calls are TRBV7-9 and TRBJ1-1; D unresolved. V lost 3 bases and J lost 6, with 11 bases in between. Germline V gives CDR1 SEHNR, CDR2 FQNEAQ (reference sequence). The CDR3 is 13 amino acids. DNA of the CDR3: TGTGCCAGCAGCTTTGGGGTAACCGCTGAAGCTTTCTTT. Translated, it gives CASSFGVTAEAFF.

This clone was counted only a few times. The rearrangement uses TRBV29-1 and TRBJ1-2; D is perhaps TRBD1 (6 bases). The germline V gene has CDR1 SQVTM and CDR2 ANQGSEA. The CDR3 is 13 amino acids. The V end lost 7 bases, the J end lost 5 bases, and 17 bases lay between the germline ends. In DNA form, the CDR3 reads TGCAGCGCCGGCGAGGGGGGAAGGTATGGCTACACCTTC. It specifies CSAGEGGRYGYTF.

There are a few counts of this clone. V usage is TRBV7-2 and J usage is TRBJ1-2; a possible D gene is TRBD1 (6 bases). V was shortened by 5 bases and J by 4 bases, with 14 bases between the two germline ends. CDR3 length equals 14 residues. From germline, CDR1 is SGHTA and CDR2 FQGNSA. This CDR3 is CASSRTEGAYGYTF. The DNA of the CDR3 is TGTGCCAGCAGCCGGACAGAAGGGGCCTATGGCTACACCTTC.

This chain uses TRBV6-5 with TRBJ1-1; no clear D gene. From germline, CDR1 is MNHEY and CDR2 SVGAGI. The CDR3 is 14 amino acids. V was trimmed by 7 bases and J by 0 bases, leaving 12 bases between them. The CDR3 DNA reads TGTGCCAGCACTACCGGGGAAATGAACACTGAAGCTTTCTTT. Its translation is CASTTGEMNTEAFF.

V is TRBV4-3 and J is TRBJ1-5, with TRBD1 identical over 7 bases. Germline lookup yields CDR1 LGHNA and CDR2 YSLEER. The CDR3 is made up of 14 amino acids. The V segment lost 4 bases and the J segment 9 bases; nucleotides outside the gene matches: 9. CDR3: CASSPGTDGRPQHF. The CDR3 region has the DNA TGCGCCAGCAGCCCCGGGACAGATGGGCGGCCCCAGCATTTT.